What follows is one TCR beta chain and its context. As yet, its antigen is unknown. The sample originates from a study of PD-1 blockade in classical Hodgkin lymphoma. The study, taken as a whole, reports: When set against healthy donors, newly diagnosed patients were reported to show lower baseline TCR diversity. The repertoire differences lack a defined cause, possibly disease activity or prior therapy.

Assay used: immunoSEQ multiplex PCR; TCRdb lists only in-frame clones, some missing. The repertoire has roughly 50,000 clones, about nine tenths of them found once; the top ten carry roughly 7%. Time point described: cycle 4 day 1 (C4D1), after less than seven weeks of nivolumab. No patient escaped relapse after autologous stem cell transplantation, and brentuximab vedotin exposure varied. The best responses consisted of complete response, partial response or progressive disease. The sequences come from peripheral blood mononuclear cells (PBMCs), collected before the fourth cycle of nivolumab. This receptor was obtained from a human donor with classical Hodgkin lymphoma.

CDR3 residues: CASSTFRASGRPSSYEQYF. The CDR3, as DNA: TGTGCCAGCAGCACCTTTCGGGCTAGCGGGAGACCCAGCTCCTACGAGCAGTACTTC. The V gene is TRBV27, the J gene TRBJ2-7, with 10 nucleotides matching TRBD2. Unmatched junction bases numbered 17, after V lost 6 bases and J lost 0 bases. Per the germline V gene, CDR1 is MNHEY and CDR2 is SMNVEV (reference sequence). CDR3 length equals 19 residues.